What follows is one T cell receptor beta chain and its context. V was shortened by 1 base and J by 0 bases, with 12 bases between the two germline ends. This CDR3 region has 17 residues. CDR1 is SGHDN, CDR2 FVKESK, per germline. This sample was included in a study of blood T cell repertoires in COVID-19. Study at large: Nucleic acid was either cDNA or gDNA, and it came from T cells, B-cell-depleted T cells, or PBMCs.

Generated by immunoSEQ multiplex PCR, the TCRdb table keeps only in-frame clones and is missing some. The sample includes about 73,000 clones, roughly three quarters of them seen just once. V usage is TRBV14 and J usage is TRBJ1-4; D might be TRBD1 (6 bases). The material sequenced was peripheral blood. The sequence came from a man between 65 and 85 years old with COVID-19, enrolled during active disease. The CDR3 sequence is CASSQAPYRATNEKLFF. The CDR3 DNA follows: TGTGCCAGCAGCCAAGCTCCCTACAGGGCAACTAATGAAAAACTGTTTTTT.